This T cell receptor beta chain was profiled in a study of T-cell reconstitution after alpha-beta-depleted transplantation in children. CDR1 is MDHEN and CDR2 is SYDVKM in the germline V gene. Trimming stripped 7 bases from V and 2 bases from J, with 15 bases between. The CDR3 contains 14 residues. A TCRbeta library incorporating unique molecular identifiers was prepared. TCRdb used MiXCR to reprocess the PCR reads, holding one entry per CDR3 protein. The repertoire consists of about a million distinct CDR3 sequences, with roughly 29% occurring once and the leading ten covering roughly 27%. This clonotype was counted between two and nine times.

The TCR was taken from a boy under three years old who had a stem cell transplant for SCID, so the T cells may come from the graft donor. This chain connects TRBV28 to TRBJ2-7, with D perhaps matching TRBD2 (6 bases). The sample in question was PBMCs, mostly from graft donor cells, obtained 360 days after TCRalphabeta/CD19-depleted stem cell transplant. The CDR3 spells CASTYAGSPYEQYF. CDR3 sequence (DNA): TGTGCCAGCACCTACGCCGGGAGCCCCTACGAGCAGTACTTC.